The clone carrying this TCR beta chain was picked up many times. Time point meaning: patch test 1, 2 weeks after DPC sensitization. Treatment in this sample: therapeutic diphenylcyclopropenone sensitization with weekly scalp DPC. Prior to each patch test being applied, blood was drawn. Each CDR3 protein gets one entry after TCRdb re-called the RACE reads with MiXCR. The data show some 82,000 distinct CDR3 sequences, approximately 12% seen once. Germline V CDR1 and CDR2: DFQATT, SNEGSKA (reference sequence). V was shortened by 4 bases and J by 8 bases, with 14 bases between the two germline ends. This CDR3 is built from 12 residues. The data were obtained in a study of human T cells and chemical hapten exposure. As for the study in general: Sensitization was performed using 2% DPC on an approximately 2 cm by approximately 2 cm upper inner arm skin site.

This specimen was whole blood, taken in connection with sensitization to the hapten diphenylcyclopropenone (DPC). This chain uses TRBV20-1 with TRBJ1-2, with D perhaps matching TRBD1 (6 bases). The source of this sequence is a woman between 50 and 59 years old with alopecia areata. Some clones in this sample may be carry-over from other donors' samples. The CDR3 reads CSANRDTPGYTF. In DNA form, the CDR3 reads TGCAGTGCTAACCGGGACACGCCGGGCTACACCTTC.